This TCR beta chain was identified in a study of blood T cell repertoires in COVID-19. Looking at the study overall: Italy, Spain and the United States were the sources of the convalescent and acute COVID-19 samples. T cells, B-cell-depleted T cells, or PBMCs supplied cDNA or gDNA.

Assay: immunoSEQ multiplex PCR; the TCRdb copy retains only in-frame clones and omits some. The table lists over 50,000 clones, approximately 92% of them singletons, with around 6.9% in the top ten. The clonotype originates from a man aged 45-65 years with active COVID-19. Sequenced input: peripheral blood.

The CDR3 loop is CAWSQGVGGAQYF. The DNA of the CDR3 is TGTGCCTGGAGCCAGGGTGTCGGGGGAGCCCAGTACTTC. The chain links TRBV30 to TRBJ2-5; tentative D call: TRBD2 (6 bases). V dropped 3 bases and J dropped 9 bases, with 17 bases sitting between them. CDR1 and CDR2 (germline): GTSNPN, SVGIG (reference sequence). The CDR3 totals 13 residues.